This TCR beta chain was captured in a study of cytomegalovirus exposure and HLA in healthy donors. This clone is a singleton in its sample. With 60 Vbeta and 13 Jbeta primers, the PCR was carried out. The repertoire was sequenced with immunoSEQ multiplex PCR; TCRdb's copy has only in-frame clones and lacks some. Of fewer than 200,000 clones listed, over 65% are singletons. V was clipped by 0 bases and J by 2 bases, with 12 bases between them. There are 16 residues in the CDR3. Germline assignment: CDR1 SGHRS and CDR2 YFSETQ. The V and J genes are TRBV5-1 and TRBJ2-1; TRBD2 might be the D (5 bases). The sample taken for sequencing was PBMCs. This TCR was sampled from a female donor in good health and CMV-seronegative. The CDR3 nucleotides are TGCGCCAGCAGCTTGGGACTATCCGCCCCCTACAATGAGCAGTTCTTC. Protein sequence: CASSLGLSAPYNEQFF.